This T cell receptor beta chain was identified during a study of T cell responses to AZD1222 COVID-19 vaccine. Study conclusions and caveats: Variant regions that are unmutated are reportedly the target of nearly half of spike-specific TCRs. The study sampled repertoires only after the peak T cell response. Along spike, vaccine-associated CD4 TCRs were found throughout, with dominance at 160-218 and 743-854. Donors skewed white British and female; clonal diversity was possibly underestimated.

About this clone: What it recognizes is unknown.

Clones were read by immunoSEQ multiplex PCR, and TCRdb kept only the in-frame ones, dropping some. The sample holds about 83,000 clones, about 83% seen once. The sequence derives from an adult in good health. This specimen consisted of peripheral blood, obtained on day 0 of AZD1222 vaccination.

The CDR3 spells CASSLVPNDEQYF. The CDR3 DNA is TGTGCCAGCAGCTTAGTTCCCAACGACGAGCAGTACTTC. The chain is built from TRBV7-8 and TRBJ2-7; no reliable D call. The CDR3 has 13 amino acids. Germline V lookup: CDR1 SGHVS, CDR2 FQNEAQ. With 1 base removed from V and 5 bases from J, the gap between germline ends came to 9 bases.